The 23 T cell receptor beta chains below come from one sample, sequenced in a study of blood T cell repertoires in COVID-19. The protocol was immunoSEQ multiplex PCR, while the TCRdb copy is restricted to in-frame clones and leaves out a portion. Among approximately 150,000 clones listed, around 81% were seen once. Sequencing was carried out using peripheral blood. The receptors were gathered from a woman older than 75 with COVID-19, enrolled during active disease.

This clone was counted once. J is TRBJ1-6 and V is TRBV23-1, with 7 bases aligning to TRBD1. TRBV23-1 is treated as an ORF (open reading frame) with a function not yet certain. J lost 4 bases, V lost 2 bases, and 17 bases had no gene match. The CDR3 has 20 amino acids. The CDR3 loop reads CASSQREGKEGAGYNSPLHF. CDR3 nucleotide sequence: TGCGCCAGCAGTCAACGGGAAGGAAAGGAGGGGGCAGGGTATAATTCACCCCTCCACTTT.

V usage is TRBV5-1 and J usage is TRBJ2-3; no firm D call. With 0 bases removed from V and 0 bases from J, the gap between germline ends came to 8 bases. Germline CDR1 and CDR2: SGHRS and YFSETQ. The CDR3 runs 15 residues. The CDR3 nucleotides are TGCGCCAGCAGCTTGGCCATACAGAGCACAGATACGCAGTATTTT. Its translation: CASSLAIQSTDTQYF.

V is TRBV15 and J is TRBJ2-1; possibly TRBD2 for D (5 bases). Between the trimmed V and J ends, which lost 0 bases and 7 bases, there was a span of 10 bases. Germline lookup yields CDR1 LNHNV and CDR2 YYDKDF (reference sequence). The CDR3 sequence is 14 residues long. Here the CDR3 reads CATSRDRTVNEQFF. CDR3 DNA sequence: TGTGCCACCAGCAGAGACCGGACTGTTAATGAGCAGTTCTTC.

This clone was observed at least ten times. V usage is TRBV6-5 and J usage is TRBJ1-2; TRBD1 might be the D (6 bases). The CDR3 covers 14 residues. V was pared by 7 bases and J by 2 bases, with 14 bases between. Per the germline V gene, CDR1 is MNHEY and CDR2 is SVGAGI. DNA of the CDR3: TGTGCCAGCATGCAGGGGACCTTCAACTATGGCTACACCTTC. Residues: CASMQGTFNYGYTF.

The chain joins TRBV28 to TRBJ1-4; 10 bases agree with TRBD1. J was trimmed by 8 bases and V by 5 bases; bases with no gene match: 5. In germline, CDR1 is MDHEN, CDR2 SYDVKM. The CDR3 consists of 14 residues. The CDR3 here is CASSGGQGSEKLFF. The CDR3 nucleotides read TGTGCCAGCAGTGGGGGACAGGGGAGCGAAAAACTGTTTTTT.

The CDR3 region has the DNA TGTGCCAGCAGCCAAGAGTGGGGACAGGGTAGCAATCAGCCCCAGCATTTT. Translating it yields CASSQEWGQGSNQPQHF. The chain joins TRBV14 to TRBJ1-5; TRBD1 aligns across 9 bases. Germline V gives CDR1 SGHDN, CDR2 FVKESK. V was pared by 0 bases and J by 0 bases, with 3 bases of the junction left unmatched. CDR3 length: 17 residues. Full variable domain (missing parts from reference TRBV14 and TRBJ1-5): EAGVTQFPSHSVIEKGQTVTLRCDPISGHDNLYWYRRVMGKEIKFLLHFVKESKQDESGMPNNRFLAERTGGTYSTLKVQPAELEDSGVYFCASSQEWGQGSNQPQHFGDGTRLSIL.

The gene calls are TRBV3-1 (or the pseudogene TRBV3-2) and TRBJ2-3, with 8 bases identical to TRBD2. V lost 6 bases to trimming and J lost 1 base; unmatched junction nucleotides: 3. The CDR3 loop spans 14 amino acids. Looked up from germline, CDR1 is LGHDT and CDR2 is YNNKEL (reference sequence). This chain's CDR3 is CASRPSGRTDTQYF. Here the CDR3 DNA reads TGTGCCAGCAGACCTAGCGGGCGCACAGATACGCAGTATTTT.

The chain has TRBV5-1 and TRBJ1-2; D call uncertain. Deletions cut 0 bases from V and 0 bases from J, with 9 bases between. The germline V gene encodes CDR1 SGHRS and CDR2 YFSETQ. CDR3 length equals 15 residues. CDR3 sequence reads: CASSLALGANYGYTF. CDR3 sequence (DNA): TGCGCCAGCAGCTTGGCCCTCGGAGCTAACTATGGCTACACCTTC.

DNA for the CDR3: TGTGCCATCAGTGAGTCGTTGAGTCAGCCCCAGCATTTT. Amino acids: CAISESLSQPQHF. This sequence joins TRBV10-3 and TRBJ1-5; no clear D. V lost 0 bases, J lost 6 bases, and 6 bases lay in between. Per germline, CDR1 ENHRY and CDR2 SYGVKD. The length of the CDR3 is 13 residues.

The genes are TRBV5-1 and TRBJ2-2, with D perhaps TRBD1 (7 bases). The CDR3 runs to 18 residues. Trimming took off 2 bases at V and 3 bases at J, with 20 bases between the two ends. The V gene's germline CDR1 is SGHRS and CDR2 YFSETQ. The CDR3 DNA is TGCGCCAGCAGCTTCGAAGGCCATCAGGGGGGTTACACCGGGGAGCTGTTTTTT. Translating gives CASSFEGHQGGYTGELFF.

The chain has TRBV3-1 (or the pseudogene TRBV3-2) and TRBJ2-2; D perhaps matches TRBD1 (5 bases). Trimming shortened V by 1 base and J by 7 bases, and 13 bases separated the two germline ends. This CDR3 is 15 amino acids long. Germline V lookup: CDR1 LGHDT, CDR2 YNNKEL (reference sequence). The DNA of the CDR3 is TGTGCCAGCAGCCAAGGGACAAAGCATGGCGGGGAGCTGTTTTTT. Protein sequence: CASSQGTKHGGELFF.

Only one count was recorded for this clone. This chain joins TRBV6-5 and TRBJ1-2; D unresolved. V lost 0 bases and J lost 12, with 17 bases in between. Germline-derived CDR1 and CDR2 are MNHEY and SVGAGI. The CDR3 length is 14 residues. In DNA form, the CDR3 reads TGTGCCAGCAGTTACTCGCGGTGGTCACATGAACACACCTTC. Translation gives CASSYSRWSHEHTF.

J is TRBJ1-1 and V is TRBV5-8; TRBD1 agrees at 7 bases. Germline CDR1 is SGHTS and CDR2 is YDEGEE. The CDR3 has 16 amino acids. The V segment lost 2 bases and the J segment 5 bases; nucleotides outside the gene matches: 12. CDR3 sequence: CASSLGGAWALTEAFF. For the CDR3, the DNA is TGTGCCAGCAGCTTAGGGGGCGCATGGGCCCTTACTGAAGCTTTCTTT. Full variable domain (rest looked up from reference TRBV5-8 and TRBJ1-1): EAGVTQSPTHLIKTRGQQATLRCSPISGHTSVYWYQQALGLGLQFLLWYDEGEERNRGNFPPRFSGRQFPNYSSELNVNALELEDSALYLCASSLGGAWALTEAFFGQGTRLTVV.

The chain uses TRBV28 and TRBJ1-1; TRBD1 might be the D (6 bases). The germline V gene has CDR1 MDHEN and CDR2 SYDVKM. Between the trimmed V and J ends, which lost 6 bases and 1 base, there was a span of 12 bases. CDR3 length equals 14 residues. The CDR3 sequence is CASRPLQGNTEAFF. The CDR3 coding sequence is TGTGCCAGCAGACCACTACAGGGGAACACTGAAGCTTTCTTT.

J is TRBJ1-5 and V is TRBV6-2 or TRBV6-3; the match to TRBD1 covers 7 bases. V was pared by 2 bases and J by 1 base, with 8 bases of the junction left unmatched. Germline assignment: CDR1 MNHEY and CDR2 SVGEGT. The CDR3 runs 17 residues. The CDR3 is CASSYTTGEISNQPQHF. Written as DNA, the CDR3 is TGTGCCAGCAGTTACACCACAGGGGAGATAAGCAATCAGCCCCAGCATTTT.

The V call is TRBV2, the J call TRBJ1-6; a possible D gene is TRBD1 (5 bases). The CDR3 has 17 amino acids. V lost 8 bases and J 0 bases, leaving 17 bases between the germline ends. Germline V gives CDR1 SNHLY, CDR2 FYNNEI. CDR3 nucleotide sequence: TGTGCCAGCCAGCATGACAGTTTGAGCTCCTATAATTCACCCCTCCACTTT. Encoded protein: CASQHDSLSSYNSPLHF.

The chain recombines TRBV28 with TRBJ1-4, with D unresolved. CDR1 is MDHEN, CDR2 SYDVKM, per germline. V gave up 4 bases and J gave up 8 bases, with 11 bases separating them. This CDR3 contains 13 residues. For the CDR3, the DNA is TGTGCCAGCAGTTCTACACCGGGGGAAAAACTGTTTTTT. This sequence encodes CASSSTPGEKLFF.

In nucleotides, the CDR3 is TGTGCCAGCTCTAGCGGGAACACCGGGGAGCTGTTTTTT. Translation: CASSSGNTGELFF. The chain uses TRBV6-1 and TRBJ2-2; 7 nucleotides match TRBD2. The CDR3 consists of 13 residues. Germline loops: CDR1 MNHNS, CDR2 SASEGT. Trimming cost V 8 bases and J 1 base; bases outside gene matches: 1.

The chain recombines TRBV12-2 with TRBJ1-4; the D segment call TRBD1 is taken from the table without a DNA check. TRBV12-2 is shown as a pseudogene. The CDR3 loop spans 11 amino acids. The CDR3 reads CASRSDEKLFF. The CDR3 DNA reads as TGTGCAAGTCGCTCAGATGAAAAACTGTTTTTT.

This chain uses TRBV3-1 (or the pseudogene TRBV3-2) with TRBJ1-6; tentatively, D is TRBD1 (5 bases). This CDR3 has 16 amino acids. Germline CDR1 is LGHDT and CDR2 is YNNKEL (reference sequence). Trimming shortened V by 3 bases and J by 9 bases, and 18 bases separated the two germline ends. Written as DNA, the CDR3 is TGTGCCAGCAGCCAGGGCGGACACCTGTTTGCTTCACCCCTCCACTTT. Protein: CASSQGGHLFASPLHF.

This clone was counted between two and nine times. Written as DNA, the CDR3 is TGCAGTGCTAGTGCCCTAGGGGGCTCCTACGAGCAGTACTTC. Its protein is CSASALGGSYEQYF. The rearrangement joins TRBV20-1 to TRBJ2-7; possibly TRBD1 for D (6 bases). The V gene lost 3 bases and the J gene lost 0 bases, with 12 bases spanning the gap. The CDR3 covers 14 residues. Germline V CDR1 and CDR2: DFQATT, SNEGSKA (reference sequence).

The chain links TRBV11-1 to TRBJ1-5; tentative D call: TRBD1 (5 bases). The CDR3 covers 12 residues. Trimming shortened V by 6 bases and J by 5 bases, and 8 bases separated the two germline ends. Germline CDR1 SGHAT, CDR2 FQDESV (reference sequence). DNA for the CDR3: TGTGCCAGCAGTTCGGGGGATCAGCCCCAGCATTTT. Encoded protein: CASSSGDQPQHF. Complete variable domain (other parts from reference TRBV11-1 and TRBJ1-5): EAEVAQSPRYKITEKSQAVAFWCDPISGHATLYWYRQILGQGPELLVQFQDESVVDDSQLPKDRFSAERLKGVDSTLKIQPAELGDSAMYLCASSSGDQPQHFGDGTRLSIL.

CDR3 in amino acids: CASSVGATYAAGELFF. The CDR3 region has the DNA TGTGCCAGCAGCGTTGGAGCGACCTATGCAGCCGGGGAGCTGTTTTTT. This chain joins TRBV5-6 and TRBJ2-2; D call uncertain. CDR3 length: 16 amino acids. Trimming shortened V by 4 bases and J by 6 bases, and 19 bases separated the two germline ends. CDR1 is SGHDT and CDR2 is YYEEEE in the germline V gene.